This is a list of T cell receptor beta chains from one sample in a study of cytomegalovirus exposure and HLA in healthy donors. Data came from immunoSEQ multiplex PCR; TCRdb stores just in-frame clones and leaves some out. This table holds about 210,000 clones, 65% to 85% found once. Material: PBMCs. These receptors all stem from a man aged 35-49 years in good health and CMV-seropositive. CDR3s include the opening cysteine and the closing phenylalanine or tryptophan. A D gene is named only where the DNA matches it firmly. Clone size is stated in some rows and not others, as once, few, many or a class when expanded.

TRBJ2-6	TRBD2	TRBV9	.	CASSVWAGAPSGANVLTF	TGTGCCAGCAGCGTATGGGCGGGAGCTCCGTCTGGGGCCAACGTCCTGACTTTC
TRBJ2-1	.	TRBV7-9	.	CASSSPRDFDEQFF	TGTGCCAGCAGCTCCCCCCGGGACTTCGATGAGCAGTTCTTC
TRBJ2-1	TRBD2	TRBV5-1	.	CASSPEASGISSYNEQFF	TGCGCCAGCAGCCCGGAAGCTAGCGGGATCAGCTCCTACAATGAGCAGTTCTTC
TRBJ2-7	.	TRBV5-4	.	CASSSRDHPYEQYF	TGTGCCAGCAGTTCTAGAGACCACCCCTACGAGCAGTACTTC
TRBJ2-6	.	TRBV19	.	CASTMNTGANGLTF	TGTGCCAGCACCATGAACACTGGGGCCAACGGCCTGACTTTC
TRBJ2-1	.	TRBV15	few	CATSRDLGRRRTNEQFF	TGTGCCACCAGCAGAGATTTGGGCCGGAGGAGAACCAATGAGCAGTTCTTC
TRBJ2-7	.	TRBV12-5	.	CASGSRTYEQYF	TGTGCTAGTGGTTCCCGTACCTACGAGCAGTACTTC
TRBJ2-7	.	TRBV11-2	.	CASSLTERSSYEQYF	TGTGCCAGCAGCTTGACAGAGAGGAGCTCCTACGAGCAGTACTTC
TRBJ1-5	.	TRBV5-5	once	CASSTRPDSNQPQHF	TGTGCCAGCAGCACCAGGCCAGACAGCAATCAGCCCCAGCATTTT
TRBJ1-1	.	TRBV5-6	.	CASSLAVVNTEAFF	TGTGCCAGCAGCTTGGCCGTTGTGAACACTGAAGCTTTCTTT
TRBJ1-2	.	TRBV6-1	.	CASRQTGVGAYGYTF	TGTGCCAGCAGGCAAACAGGAGTAGGGGCCTATGGCTACACCTTC
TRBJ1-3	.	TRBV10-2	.	CASSERGNTIYF	TGCGCCAGCAGTGAGCGGGGGAACACCATATATTTT
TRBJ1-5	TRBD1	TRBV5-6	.	CASSLYPGQSNQPQHF	TGTGCCAGCAGCCTCTACCCGGGACAGAGCAATCAGCCCCAGCATTTT
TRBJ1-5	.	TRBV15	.	CATSRDPSTGQPQHF	TGTGCCACCAGCAGAGATCCCTCTACAGGTCAGCCCCAGCATTTT
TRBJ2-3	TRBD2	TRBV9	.	CASIAGTSGTDTQYF	TGTGCCAGCATCGCCGGGACTAGCGGGACAGATACGCAGTATTTT
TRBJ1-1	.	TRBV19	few	CASIPPQPRATEAFF	TGTGCCAGTATTCCCCCCCAACCCAGGGCCACTGAAGCTTTCTTT
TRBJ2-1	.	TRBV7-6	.	CASSPQRNNEQFF	TGTGCCAGCAGTCCTCAGAGGAACAATGAGCAGTTCTTC
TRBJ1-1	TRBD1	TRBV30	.	CAWSVGTGPFGAFF	TGTGCCTGGAGTGTAGGGACAGGGCCTTTTGGGGCTTTCTTT
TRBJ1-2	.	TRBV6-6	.	CASSPPTGTTGRGYTF	TGTGCCAGCAGTCCCCCGACCGGGACGACCGGGAGGGGCTACACCTTC
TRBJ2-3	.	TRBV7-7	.	CASSGDLSDTQYF	TGTGCCAGCAGCGGGGACTTATCAGATACGCAGTATTTT
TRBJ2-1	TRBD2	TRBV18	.	CASSHTVLAGGGNEQFF	TGTGCCAGCTCACACACCGTACTAGCGGGAGGGGGTAATGAGCAGTTCTTC
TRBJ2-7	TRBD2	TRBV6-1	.	CASSETSGTRYEQYF	TGTGCCAGCAGTGAAACTAGCGGGACGCGCTACGAGCAGTACTTC
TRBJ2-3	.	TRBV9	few	CASSRLGGSGTDTQYF	TGTGCCAGCAGCCGATTGGGGGGATCGGGCACAGATACGCAGTATTTT
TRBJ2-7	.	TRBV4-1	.	CASSQRWLADTYEQYF	TGCGCCAGCAGCCAAAGATGGTTAGCGGATACCTACGAGCAGTACTTC
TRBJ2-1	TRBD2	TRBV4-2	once	CASRRSGREHNEQFF	TGTGCCAGCAGGCGCTCGGGGCGGGAGCACAATGAGCAGTTCTTC
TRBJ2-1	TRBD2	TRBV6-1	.	CASSVDTSGRAAEQFF	TGTGCCAGCAGTGTCGACACTAGCGGGAGGGCGGCTGAGCAGTTCTTC
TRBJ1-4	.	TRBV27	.	CASSQTVGKLFF	TGTGCCAGCAGCCAAACAGTGGGAAAACTGTTTTTT
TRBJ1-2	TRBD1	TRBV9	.	CASSLGTGGGVYGYTF	TGTGCCAGCAGCCTCGGGACAGGGGGCGGCGTCTATGGCTACACCTTC
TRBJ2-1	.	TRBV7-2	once	CASSSPRTDNEQFF	TGTGCCAGCAGCTCCCCACGGACAGACAATGAGCAGTTCTTC
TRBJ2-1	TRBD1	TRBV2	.	CASRTPGTGQVFGYNEQFF	TGTGCCAGCAGGACCCCCGGGACGGGACAGGTCTTTGGGTACAATGAGCAGTTCTTC
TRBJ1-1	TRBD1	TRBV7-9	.	CASRWTGLTEAFF	TGTGCCAGCCGATGGACAGGGCTCACTGAAGCTTTCTTT
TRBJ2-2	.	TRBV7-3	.	CASGVGWTKNTGELFF	TGTGCCAGCGGCGTTGGTTGGACAAAGAACACCGGGGAGCTGTTTTTT
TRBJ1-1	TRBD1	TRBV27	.	CASSKTGGAFF	TGTGCCAGCAGCAAGACAGGGGGAGCTTTCTTT
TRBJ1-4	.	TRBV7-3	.	CASSLLGGANEKLFF	TGTGCCAGCAGCTTACTCGGGGGGGCTAATGAAAAACTGTTTTTT
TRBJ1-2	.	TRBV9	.	CASSVNRVGGYTF	TGTGCCAGCAGCGTCAACAGGGTTGGAGGCTACACCTTC
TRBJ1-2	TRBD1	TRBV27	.	CASSPTGDYGYTF	TGTGCCAGCAGCCCGACAGGGGACTATGGCTACACCTTC
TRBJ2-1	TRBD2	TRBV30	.	CASRLADSYNEQFF	TGTGCCTCCCGCCTAGCGGATTCCTACAATGAGCAGTTCTTC
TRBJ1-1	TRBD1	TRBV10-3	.	CAISPQGVGEAFF	TGTGCCATCAGTCCCCAGGGGGTGGGTGAAGCTTTCTTT
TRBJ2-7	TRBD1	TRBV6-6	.	CASSGQGAGEQYF	TGTGCCAGCTCGGGACAGGGGGCGGGCGAGCAGTACTTC
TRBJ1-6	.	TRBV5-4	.	CASSLRGGGNSPLHF	TGTGCCAGCAGCTTGAGAGGAGGTGGTAATTCACCCCTCCACTTT
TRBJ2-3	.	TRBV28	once	CASSIPTGLTDTQYF	TGTGCCAGCAGTATTCCGACAGGACTCACAGATACGCAGTATTTT
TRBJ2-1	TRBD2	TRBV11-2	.	CASSLKWGGPGEQFF	TGTGCCAGCAGCTTAAAGTGGGGAGGGCCGGGGGAGCAGTTCTTC
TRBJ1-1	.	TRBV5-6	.	CASSDTPNTEAFF	TGTGCCAGCAGCGATACACCGAACACTGAAGCTTTCTTT
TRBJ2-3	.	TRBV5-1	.	CASRAGFGCTDTQYF	TGCGCCAGCAGAGCAGGGTTTGGTTGCACAGATACGCAGTATTTT
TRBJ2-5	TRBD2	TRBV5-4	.	CASSLAGGETQYF	TGTGCCAGCAGCCTAGCGGGAGGGGAGACCCAGTACTTC
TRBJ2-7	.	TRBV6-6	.	CASGGIVDEQYF	TGTGCCAGCGGGGGCATTGTGGACGAGCAGTACTTC
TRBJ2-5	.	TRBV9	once	CASSVDLPQTQYF	TGTGCCAGCAGCGTAGATCTCCCCCAGACCCAGTACTTC
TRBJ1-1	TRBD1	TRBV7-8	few	CASSYGTANTEAFF	TGTGCCAGCAGCTATGGGACAGCGAACACTGAAGCTTTCTTT
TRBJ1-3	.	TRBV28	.	CASSSDRRNTIYF	TGTGCCAGCAGTTCGGACAGACGAAACACCATATATTTT
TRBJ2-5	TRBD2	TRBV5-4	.	CASSSPGRGGAPRETQYF	TGTGCCAGCAGTTCCCCAGGGAGGGGAGGGGCCCCAAGAGAGACCCAGTACTTC
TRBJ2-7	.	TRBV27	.	CASSLSPDGTYEQYF	TGTGCCAGCAGTTTATCCCCCGACGGGACCTACGAGCAGTACTTC
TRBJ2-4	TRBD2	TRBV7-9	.	CASSLTRSGGDIQYF	TGTGCCAGCAGCTTGACCCGGAGCGGGGGGGACATTCAGTACTTC
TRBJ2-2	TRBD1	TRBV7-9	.	CASSPGTENTGELFF	TGTGCCAGCAGCCCCGGGACAGAGAACACCGGGGAGCTGTTTTTT
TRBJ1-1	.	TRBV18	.	CASSPLVGNTEAFF	TGTGCCAGCTCACCGTTAGTTGGGAACACTGAAGCTTTCTTT
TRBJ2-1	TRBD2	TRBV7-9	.	CASSFFPTSGRLTNEQFF	TGTGCCAGCAGCTTTTTCCCGACTAGCGGGAGACTAACGAATGAGCAGTTCTTC
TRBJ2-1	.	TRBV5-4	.	CASSPDSINEQFF	TGTGCCAGCAGCCCGGACAGCATCAATGAGCAGTTCTTC
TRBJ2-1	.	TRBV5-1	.	CASSLGGTSGAYNEQFF	TGCGCCAGCAGCTTGGGGGGTACAAGCGGAGCCTACAATGAGCAGTTCTTC
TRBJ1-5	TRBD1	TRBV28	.	CASSLGQGGNQPQHF	TGTGCCAGCAGCCTGGGACAGGGTGGCAATCAGCCCCAGCATTTT